This TCR beta chain derives from a study of OX40 agonist ivuxolimab in advanced cancers. Study details: Of the patients, three showed partial responses, one with hepatocellular carcinoma and two with cutaneous melanoma. Overall study findings and caveats: Antigen specificity remained undetermined for the expanded peripheral T cells. The mean number of expanded clones was higher in CD8+ T cells than in CD4+.

Clones were read by immunoSEQ multiplex PCR, and TCRdb kept only the in-frame ones, dropping some. The sample contains fewer than 30,000 clones, around 90% of which appear only once. There are 16 residues in the CDR3. Looked up from germline, CDR1 is MDHEN and CDR2 is SYDVKM. Trimming pared 1 base from V and 3 bases from J, leaving 15 bases between. About this clone: No antigen is known for it.

The origin of this receptor is an adult with an advanced solid tumor such as melanoma, head and neck, liver or kidney cancer. This chain links TRBV28 with TRBJ1-2; no clear D. The sequencing used CD4+ or CD8+ T cells sorted from blood, collected in a trial of the OX40 agonist ivuxolimab. The CDR3 protein is CASSLSGFNGDYGYTF. The CDR3, as DNA: TGTGCCAGCAGTTTATCGGGCTTCAACGGGGACTATGGCTACACCTTC.